This entry describes one T cell receptor (beta chain). Its specificity is unknown. 60 Vbeta and 13 Jbeta primers were used in PCR. Assay: immunoSEQ multiplex PCR; the TCRdb copy retains only in-frame clones and omits some. Of 95,000 to 150,000 clones listed, less than 90% were seen once; the top ten hold approximately 0.22%. Germline V gene sequence: CDR1 MDHEN, CDR2 SYDVKM. The junction had 1 base not matched to a gene; V was cut back by 5 bases and J by 2 bases. This CDR3 has 13 residues. Healthy bone marrow donors supplied every sample. This entry belongs to a study of cytomegalovirus exposure and HLA in healthy donors. Whole-study findings and limits: One later analysis reportedly identified an Asian-associated ancestry cluster that showed fewer N-insertions than the approximately 700-donor mean. The HLA-A and HLA-B alleles of most subjects were reportedly predicted accurately from TCR beta sequences. A later analysis revealed that TCR association rates differed between HLA loci, peaking at DRB1 and bottoming out at HLA-C.

V is TRBV28 and J is TRBJ2-3, with 7 bases aligning to TRBD2. The origin of this receptor is a man over 45 in good health and CMV-seronegative. The specimen was PBMCs. CDR3 in DNA: TGTGCCAGCAGTAGCGGGGACACAGATACGCAGTATTTT. Its translation: CASSSGDTDTQYF.